These T cell receptor beta chains were read from a single sample in a study of blood T cells in healthy people across ages. TCRdb itself ran the 5' RACE reads through MiXCR, one entry per CDR3 protein. This table has fewer than 600,000 distinct CDR3 sequences, roughly a quarter appearing once. In addition, the sample was reused for a study of T cells of mothers and their children.

Sequenced material: blood. Source of these receptors: a boy aged 2 to 10 in good health. The CDR3 runs from the conserved cysteine through the conserved F or W. D genes are given only for firm matches. Not all rows give a size; the values are once, few, many and, for expanded clones, a class.

>TRBD2|few|TRBJ2-7|TRBV13
CASSLKASGRKPYEQYF
TGTGCCAGCAGCTTAAAGGCTAGCGGGAGGAAACCCTACGAGCAGTACTTC
>-|-|TRBJ2-5|TRBV12-3/TRBV12-4
CASSLAFSPQETQYF
TGTGCCAGCAGTTTAGCGTTCAGTCCCCAAGAGACCCAGTACTTC
>-|few|TRBJ2-1|TRBV10-3
CADSSGRDDEQFF
TGTGCCGATTCGAGCGGGCGAGACGATGAGCAGTTCTTC
>-|few|TRBJ2-2|TRBV29-1
CSVDRGGETGELFF
TGCAGCGTTGATCGAGGAGGTGAAACCGGGGAGCTGTTTTTT
>-|few|TRBJ2-3|TRBV11-3
CASSLGRPQPHFPTDTQYF
TGTGCCAGCAGCTTAGGCCGCCCGCAGCCACATTTCCCCACAGATACGCAGTATTTT
>TRBD2|-|TRBJ2-1|TRBV20-1
CSAILAGGINRGYNEQFF
TGCAGTGCTATCCTAGCGGGAGGCATAAACCGCGGCTACAATGAGCAGTTCTTC
>TRBD1|few|TRBJ2-5|TRBV6-1
CATRDSQETQYF
TGTGCCACCCGGGACAGTCAAGAGACCCAGTACTTC
>TRBD2|few|TRBJ2-1|TRBV6-1
CASSASGRAGNEQFF
TGTGCCAGCAGTGCGAGCGGGAGGGCCGGGAATGAGCAGTTCTTC
>TRBD1|-|TRBJ2-6|TRBV19
CAGSLGQGWANVLTF
TGTGCCGGTAGTTTGGGACAGGGCTGGGCCAACGTCCTGACTTTC
>TRBD1|few|TRBJ2-7|TRBV29-1
CSVAVGQFGEQYF
TGCAGCGTTGCGGTGGGACAGTTCGGCGAGCAGTACTTC
>-|-|TRBJ2-3|TRBV12-3/TRBV12-4
CASSLRRDLPDTQYF
TGTGCCAGCAGTTTAAGGCGGGACCTCCCAGATACGCAGTATTTT
>-|-|TRBJ1-2|TRBV27
CASSFGWTARSNYGYTF
TGTGCCAGCAGTTTCGGTTGGACAGCACGATCTAACTATGGCTACACCTTC
>TRBD1|-|TRBJ1-5|TRBV5-4
CASSPGTGVQPQHF
TGTGCCAGCAGCCCGGGGACAGGTGTTCAGCCCCAGCATTTT
>-|-|TRBJ2-2|TRBV5-1
CASSLITGGAGELFF
TGCGCCAGCAGCTTGATAACAGGGGGGGCCGGGGAGCTGTTTTTT
>-|-|TRBJ2-7|TRBV7-6
CASNLSPGEQYF
TGTGCCAGCAACTTATCTCCTGGGGAGCAGTACTTC
>TRBD1|-|TRBJ2-3|TRBV18
CASSPYSDRKDTQYF
TGTGCCAGCTCACCTTATTCGGACAGGAAGGATACGCAGTATTTT
>TRBD2|few|TRBJ2-5|TRBV7-9
CASSSRLAERETQYF
TGTGCCAGCAGCTCTCGACTAGCGGAAAGGGAGACCCAGTACTTC
>-|few|TRBJ1-6|TRBV6-6
CASSYSRNKNSPLHF
TGTGCCAGCAGTTACTCACGGAATAAGAATTCACCCCTCCACTTT
>-|-|TRBJ2-7|TRBV6-2/TRBV6-3
CASGRHITYEQYF
TGTGCCAGCGGGAGACACATCACTTACGAGCAGTACTTC
>-|-|TRBJ2-7|TRBV11-2
CASSYDGGPYEQYF
TGTGCCAGCAGCTATGACGGGGGGCCCTACGAGCAGTACTTC
>TRBD2|few|TRBJ2-5|TRBV11-2
CASSSVSGSGETQYF
TGTGCCAGCAGCTCGGTGAGCGGGAGTGGAGAGACCCAGTACTTC
>-|few|TRBJ2-1|TRBV20-1
CSVPSNYEQFF
TGCAGTGTGCCTAGCAACTATGAGCAGTTCTTC
>-|-|TRBJ2-5|TRBV3-1
CAGEEGILETQYF
TGTGCGGGGGAAGAGGGTATCTTGGAGACCCAGTACTTC